The following is a T cell receptor (beta chain) sequence with its context. This sample was included in a study of blood T cell repertoires in COVID-19. In the study overall: Both acute and convalescent COVID-19 samples were obtained from the United States, Italy and Spain. PBMCs, B-cell-depleted T cells, or T cells were the source of the cDNA or gDNA that made up the material.

Germline CDR1 reads ENHRY; CDR2 reads SYGVKD. The CDR3 has 14 amino acids. V lost 6 bases and J lost 0, with 11 bases in between. As originally analysed: Quantification of nucleated cells was approximated via reference gene primer amplification. The data were produced by immunoSEQ multiplex PCR, yet TCRdb's version contains in-frame clones alone and is incomplete. D and trimming were read from the DNA, whereas the V and J calls and clone size are those reported in that table. The sample has 250,000 or so clones, 80% to 90% seen once. Source material: peripheral blood. The sequence derives from a woman aged 35 to 49 who had recovered from COVID-19. The chain has TRBV10-3 and TRBJ1-2, with D maybe TRBD1 (6 bases). The CDR3 DNA reads TGTGCCATCAGGAGACAGGCAGCTAACTATGGCTACACCTTC. Its protein product is CAIRRQAANYGYTF.